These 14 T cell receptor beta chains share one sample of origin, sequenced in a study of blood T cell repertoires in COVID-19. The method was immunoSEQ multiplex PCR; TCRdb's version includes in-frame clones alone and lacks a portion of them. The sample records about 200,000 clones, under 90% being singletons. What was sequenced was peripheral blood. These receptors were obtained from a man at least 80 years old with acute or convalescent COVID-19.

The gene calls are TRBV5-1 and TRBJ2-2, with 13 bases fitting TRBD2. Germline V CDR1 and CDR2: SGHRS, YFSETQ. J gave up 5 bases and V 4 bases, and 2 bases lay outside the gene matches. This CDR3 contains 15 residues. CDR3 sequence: CASSRTSGRTGELFF. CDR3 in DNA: TGCGCCAGCAGCAGGACTAGCGGGAGAACCGGGGAGCTGTTTTTT. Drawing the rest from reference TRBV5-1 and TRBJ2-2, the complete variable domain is KAGVTQTPRYLIKTRGQQVTLSCSPISGHRSVSWYQQTPGQGLQFLFEYFSETQRNKGNFPGRFSGRQFSNSRSEMNVSTLELGDSALYLCASSRTSGRTGELFFGEGSRLTVL.

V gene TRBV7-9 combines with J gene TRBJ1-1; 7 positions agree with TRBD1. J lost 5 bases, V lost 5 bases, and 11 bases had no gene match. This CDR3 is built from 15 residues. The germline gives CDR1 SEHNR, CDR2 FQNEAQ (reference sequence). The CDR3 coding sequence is TGTGCCAGCAGCGAGACCACAGGGGCCGGGACTGAAGCTTTCTTT. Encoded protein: CASSETTGAGTEAFF.

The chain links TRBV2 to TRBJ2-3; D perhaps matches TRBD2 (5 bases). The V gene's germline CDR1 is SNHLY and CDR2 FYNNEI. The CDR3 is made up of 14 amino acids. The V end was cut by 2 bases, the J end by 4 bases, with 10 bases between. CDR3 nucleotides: TGTGCCAGCAGTGAAAGAGGGCCCCCAGATACGCAGTATTTT. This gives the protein CASSERGPPDTQYF.

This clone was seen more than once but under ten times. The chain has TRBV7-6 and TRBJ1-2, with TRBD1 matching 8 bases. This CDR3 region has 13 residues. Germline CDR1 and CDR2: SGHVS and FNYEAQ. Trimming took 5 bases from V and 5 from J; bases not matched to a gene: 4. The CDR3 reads CASSLQGEYGYTF. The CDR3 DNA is TGTGCCAGCAGCCTACAGGGGGAGTATGGCTACACCTTC.

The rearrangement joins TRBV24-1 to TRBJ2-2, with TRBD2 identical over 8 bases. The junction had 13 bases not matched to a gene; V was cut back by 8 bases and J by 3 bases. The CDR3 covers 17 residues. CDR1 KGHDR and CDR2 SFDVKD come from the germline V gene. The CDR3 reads CATTPKESGGDTGELFF. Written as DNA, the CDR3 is TGTGCCACCACTCCTAAAGAGTCGGGAGGGGACACCGGGGAGCTGTTTTTT.

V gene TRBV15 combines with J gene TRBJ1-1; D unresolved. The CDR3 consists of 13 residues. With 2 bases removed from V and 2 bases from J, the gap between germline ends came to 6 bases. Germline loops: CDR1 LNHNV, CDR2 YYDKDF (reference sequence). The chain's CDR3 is CATSRLRNTEAFF. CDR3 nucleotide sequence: TGTGCCACCAGCAGACTGAGAAACACTGAAGCTTTCTTT.

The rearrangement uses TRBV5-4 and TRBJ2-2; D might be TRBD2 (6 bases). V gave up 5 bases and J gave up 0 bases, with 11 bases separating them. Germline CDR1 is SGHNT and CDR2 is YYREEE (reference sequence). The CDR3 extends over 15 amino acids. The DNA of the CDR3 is TGTGCCAGCAGATCCGGGACTTCGAACACCGGGGAGCTGTTTTTT. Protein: CASRSGTSNTGELFF.

CDR3 bases: TGTGCCAGCAGGGGGGGGTACTCCTCCTACAATGAGCAGTTCTTC. Its translation is CASRGGYSSYNEQFF. The V gene is TRBV6-5, the J gene TRBJ2-1, with 7 positions matching TRBD2. The CDR3 is 15 residues long. CDR1 is MNHEY, CDR2 SVGAGI, per germline. With 6 bases clipped from V and 0 bases from J, the junction kept 5 bases outside the gene matches.

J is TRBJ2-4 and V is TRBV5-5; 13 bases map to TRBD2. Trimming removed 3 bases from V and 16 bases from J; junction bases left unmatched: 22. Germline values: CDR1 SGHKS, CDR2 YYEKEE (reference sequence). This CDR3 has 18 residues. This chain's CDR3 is CASSWGLAGSSLGEACYF. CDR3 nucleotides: TGTGCCAGCAGCTGGGGACTAGCGGGGAGCAGCTTGGGAGAAGCATGCTACTTC.

Here the CDR3 reads CAWSDQGATEKLFF. CDR3 DNA: TGTGCCTGGAGTGACCAGGGGGCTACGGAAAAACTGTTTTTT. This chain joins TRBV30 and TRBJ1-4; 8 bases fit TRBD1. Losses at the gene ends were 1 base for V and 8 bases for J; bases not matched to a gene: 6. CDR3 length: 14 residues. Germline values: CDR1 GTSNPN, CDR2 SVGIG (reference sequence). Full variable domain (missing parts from reference TRBV30 and TRBJ1-4): SQTIHQWPATLVQPVGSPLSLECTVEGTSNPNLYWYRQAAGRGLQLLFYSVGIGQISSEVPQNLSASRPQDRQFILSSKKLLLSDSGFYLCAWSDQGATEKLFFGSGTQLSVL.

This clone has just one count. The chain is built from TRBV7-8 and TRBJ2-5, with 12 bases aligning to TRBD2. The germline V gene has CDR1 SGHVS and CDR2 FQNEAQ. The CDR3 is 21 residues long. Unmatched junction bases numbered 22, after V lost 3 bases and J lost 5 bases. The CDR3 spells CASSFRLAGDRPPVSDETQYF. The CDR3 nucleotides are TGTGCCAGCAGCTTCCGACTAGCGGGAGATCGACCCCCGGTCTCCGATGAGACCCAGTACTTC. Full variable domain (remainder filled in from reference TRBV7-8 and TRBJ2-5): GAGVSQSPRYKVAKRGQDVALRCDPISGHVSLFWYQQALGQGPEFLTYFQNEAQLDKSGLPSDRFFAERPEGSVSTLKIQRTQQEDSAVYLCASSFRLAGDRPPVSDETQYFGPGTRLLVL.

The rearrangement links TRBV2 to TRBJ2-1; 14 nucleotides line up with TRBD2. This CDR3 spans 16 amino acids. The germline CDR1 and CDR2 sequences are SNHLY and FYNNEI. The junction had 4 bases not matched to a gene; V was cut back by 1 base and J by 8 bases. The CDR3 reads CASSEGTSGRIYEQFF. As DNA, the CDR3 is TGTGCCAGCAGTGAAGGGACTAGCGGGAGGATCTATGAGCAGTTCTTC. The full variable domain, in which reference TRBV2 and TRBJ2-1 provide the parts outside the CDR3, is EPEVTQTPSHQVTQMGQEVILRCVPISNHLYFYWYRQILGQKVEFLVSFYNNEISEKSEIFDDQFSVERPDGSNFTLKIRSTKLEDSAMYFCASSEGTSGRIYEQFFGPGTRLTVL.

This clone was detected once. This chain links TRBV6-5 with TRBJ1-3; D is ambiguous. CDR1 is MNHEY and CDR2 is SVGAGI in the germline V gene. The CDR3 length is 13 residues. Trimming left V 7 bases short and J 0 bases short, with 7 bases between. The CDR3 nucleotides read TGTGCCAGCACACAGCTCTCTGGAAACACCATATATTTT. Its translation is CASTQLSGNTIYF.

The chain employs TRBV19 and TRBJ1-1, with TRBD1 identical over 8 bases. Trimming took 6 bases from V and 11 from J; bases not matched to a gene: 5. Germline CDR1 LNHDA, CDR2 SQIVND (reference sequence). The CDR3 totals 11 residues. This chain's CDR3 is CASRGGQAAFF. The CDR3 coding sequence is TGTGCCAGTAGAGGGGGACAGGCGGCTTTCTTT.